This T cell receptor (beta chain) emerged from a study of Graves' ophthalmopathy and Graves' hyperthyroidism (dated by TCRdb to about 2018). Context from the whole study: Peripheral blood samples were taken at the time of initial diagnosis, before any treatment was given. In total, 135 blood samples were TCR-sequenced: 40 to 45 ophthalmopathy, over 70 hyperthyroidism and around 17 hyperthyroidism-to-ophthalmopathy patients. The 95 to 100 discovery patients were divided at random into training and test sets in a 7:3 ratio. To tell Graves' ophthalmopathy apart from Graves' hyperthyroidism, and to predict which patients would progress to ophthalmopathy, the study relied on TCR beta repertoire signatures. In roughly six hyperthyroidism patients, the T-cell repertoires found in thyroid tissue were compared with those found in blood. After sampling, hyperthyroidism patients received methimazole starting at 30 mg daily, and ophthalmopathy patients received high-dose intravenous methylprednisolone. The independent validation cohort included about 19 hyperthyroidism patients plus 17 patients who later progressed from hyperthyroidism to ophthalmopathy. A discovery set of 100 patients (under 45 ophthalmopathy, just over 55 stable hyperthyroidism) was enrolled to explore V-J signatures distinguishing ophthalmopathy from hyperthyroidism. General study outcomes and caveats: No statistical method was used to set the sample size in advance, and the investigators knew which group each participant was assigned to. In validation, the model predicted ophthalmopathy progression with over 60% sensitivity and 72.22% specificity; some 13 predicted patients were CT-confirmed with GO in a median of about 6.2 months. In cross-validation, the 13-signature model distinguished ophthalmopathy from stable hyperthyroidism with about 90% sensitivity and about 81% specificity, and in the test set the corresponding values were about 80% and 75%. Most expanded thyroid clonotypes with a frequency above 0.001 also appeared in blood, which suggests that blood repertoires may reflect the immune response in the thyroid.

Hyperthyroidism was defined as stable when no progression to ophthalmopathy occurred within 18 months of follow-up. Hyperthyroidism patients were newly diagnosed, were aged 18 to 65 years, and had a disease duration under 2 months. Patients with other autoimmune diseases, uncontrolled infections, pregnancy or lactation were excluded. Clinical symptoms, serum thyroxine, TRAb, thyroid ultrasound and orbital computed tomography formed the basis of the diagnosis. PBMCs were isolated from 10 ml of fresh peripheral blood by Ficoll-Paque density gradient centrifugation. Total RNA was extracted with Trizol reagent and quality-checked on an Agilent 2100 Bioanalyzer. The CDR3 runs 15 amino acids, cysteine and phenylalanine included. Left in the record is the CDR3 DNA by itself, 45 bases read in frame from the first base. In the germline V gene (reference sequence), CDR1 corresponds to DFQATT and CDR2 to SNEGSKA. Trimmed from V: 3 bases; trimmed from J: 5 bases; junction bases lacking a gene match: 12.

For repertoire sequencing, TCR beta CDR3 regions were amplified from RNA transcripts. The first round was an RT-PCR using HTBI primers with the Qiagen OneStep RT-PCR kit, and this first round was followed by a second-round multiplex PCR, then size selection and purification. Libraries were sequenced on an Illumina HiSeq2000 using paired-end 100 bp reads. Processing in the source paper ran as follows. Reads were processed with SOAPnuke, discarding reads with adapters, uncalled bases, mean Phred below 15, or no exact constant-primer or identifier match. High-quality paired reads were merged with COPE v1.2.5. Each unique nucleotide sequence was treated as a clonotype, and MiTCR v1.1 was used to align the clonotypes to the IMGT TRB V, D and J references. The analysis was limited to V-J combinations with a frequency above 0.0001, which together covered 98% to 99.2% of repertoires. For each V-J combination, a TCR clonal expansion and chaos score was defined as F50 clonal expansion divided by the chaos observed in the TCRdist matrix. Welch's t-statistics and random forest were used to reduce the features to 10 to 15 V-J combinations, which were then used as input to a naive Bayes classifier. The similarity between thyroid and blood repertoires was quantified using the Morisita-Horn index. Using fastp at Q25 and MiXCR, TCRdb reprocessed the public reads and kept productive beta chains. All rows with the same CDR3 protein become a single entry with the most common DNA and genes. The V and J calls, along with clone size, are taken from TCRdb and not from the paper's own processing. The sample contains roughly 610,000 distinct CDR3 sequences, 20% to 25% of them found a single time. In total, the top ten clones hold more than 5.5% of the sample.

Worth noting for this clonotype: Its target antigen remains unknown. No qualities accompany the bases; no much larger clone lies one base away.

This TCR derives from a woman aged 18-35 years with stable Graves' hyperthyroidism. Some clones in this sample may be carry-over from other donors' samples. Donor details come from another sample of the same person, matched by shared clones. The rearranged segments are TRBV20-1 and TRBJ2-7; 8 bases in the middle match TRBD1. The source material was peripheral blood. The sequence in DNA is TGCAGTGCTAGCCCCGGGACAGGAGGCAGGGACGAGCAGTACTTC. Protein translation: CSASPGTGGRDEQYF.